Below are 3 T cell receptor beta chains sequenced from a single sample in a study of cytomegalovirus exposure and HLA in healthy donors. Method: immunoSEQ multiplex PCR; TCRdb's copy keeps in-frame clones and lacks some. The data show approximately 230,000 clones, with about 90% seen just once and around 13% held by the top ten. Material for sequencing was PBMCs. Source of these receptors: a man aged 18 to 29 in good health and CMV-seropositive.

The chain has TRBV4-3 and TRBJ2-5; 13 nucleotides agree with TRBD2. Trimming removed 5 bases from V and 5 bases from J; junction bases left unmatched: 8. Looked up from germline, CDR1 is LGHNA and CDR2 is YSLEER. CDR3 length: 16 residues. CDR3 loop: CASSAGLAGDVETQYF. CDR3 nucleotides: TGCGCCAGCAGCGCCGGACTAGCGGGAGACGTGGAGACCCAGTACTTC.

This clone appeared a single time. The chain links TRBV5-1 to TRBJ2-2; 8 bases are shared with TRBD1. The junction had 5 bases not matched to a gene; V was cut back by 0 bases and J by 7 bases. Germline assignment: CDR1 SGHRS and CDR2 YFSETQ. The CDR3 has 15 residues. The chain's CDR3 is CASSLAQGANGELFF. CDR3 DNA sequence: TGCGCCAGCAGCTTGGCGCAGGGGGCAAACGGGGAGCTGTTTTTT.

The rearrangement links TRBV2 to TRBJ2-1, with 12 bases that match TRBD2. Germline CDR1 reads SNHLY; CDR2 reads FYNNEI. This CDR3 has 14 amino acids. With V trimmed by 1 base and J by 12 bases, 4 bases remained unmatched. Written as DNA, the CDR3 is TGTGCCAGCAGTGAAGTGGGGACTAGCGGGTGGCAGTTCTTC. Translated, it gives CASSEVGTSGWQFF. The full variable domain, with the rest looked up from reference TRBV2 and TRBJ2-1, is EPEVTQTPSHQVTQMGQEVILRCVPISNHLYFYWYRQILGQKVEFLVSFYNNEISEKSEIFDDQFSVERPDGSNFTLKIRSTKLEDSAMYFCASSEVGTSGWQFFGPGTRLTVL.